One and the same sample provided the 29 T cell receptor beta chains below, sequenced in a study of T cells in women clearing cervical HPV infection. This table comes from immunoSEQ multiplex PCR, and its TCRdb copy is limited to in-frame clones, with some not included. The sample table includes about 14,000 clones. Input material: blood buffy coat. These TCRs come from a woman aged 18-69 years with a cervical HPV16 infection that either progressed to CIN3+ or cleared (not recorded which).

Regarding this clone: The CDR3 end falls 3 residues outside the read, so it is completed with the germline J gene. The chain has TRBV20-1 and TRBJ2-2; the match to TRBD2 covers 9 bases. Looked up from germline, CDR1 is DFQATT and CDR2 is SNEGSKA (reference sequence). The J segment lost 4 bases and the V segment lost 2 bases, leaving 8 bases of the junction unmatched. This CDR3 is built from 16 residues. CDR3 DNA (partial): TGCAGTGCTAGACCGTCGGCTAGCGGGGTCACCGGGGAG. Protein sequence: CSARPSASGVTGE. The CDR3 in full is CSARPSASGVTGELFF.

For this clone: Read data end 3 residues before the CDR3 end; the end is taken from the germline J gene. This sequence joins TRBV20-1 and TRBJ2-1, with 7 nucleotides matching TRBD2. The CDR3 loop spans 17 amino acids. Per germline, CDR1 DFQATT and CDR2 SNEGSKA (reference sequence). The J segment lost 2 bases and the V segment lost 4 bases, leaving 14 bases of the junction unmatched. CDR3 protein: CSAKLAVGGVTYNEQFF. The sequenced part of the CDR3 DNA is TGCAGTGCTAAGCTCGCAGTGGGGGGGGTAACCTACAATGAG.

Regarding this clone: The read falls 3 residues short of the CDR3 end, and the missing part is taken from the germline J gene. The genes are TRBV7-2 and TRBJ2-1; 7 positions agree with TRBD2. Germline CDR1 SGHTA, CDR2 FQGNSA. The CDR3 loop spans 15 amino acids. V was clipped by 0 bases and J by 6 bases; unmatched bases: 5. CDR3 DNA (partial): TGTGCCAGCAGCTTAGCTATGCGGGGGTTCAATGAG. Protein sequence: CASSLAMRGFNE. The whole CDR3 is CASSLAMRGFNEQFF.

With respect to this clone: The missing CDR3 end, 3 residues past where the read stops, is filled in from the germline J gene. The rearrangement links TRBV20-1 to TRBJ2-3; 8 positions agree with TRBD2. Germline values: CDR1 DFQATT, CDR2 SNEGSKA (reference sequence). The CDR3 loop spans 14 amino acids. Unmatched junction bases numbered 4, after V lost 0 bases and J lost 5 bases. The CDR3 region is CSARDPSGQDTQYF. CDR3 DNA, as far as it was read: TGCAGTGCTAGAGACCCTAGCGGGCAAGATACG.

On this clone: The read terminates 3 residues ahead of where the CDR3 ends, so the germline J gene completes it. This sequence joins TRBV20-1 and TRBJ1-2, with 7 bases that match TRBD1. Germline trimming cut 5 bases from V and 4 bases from J; bases unmatched to any gene: 13. The CDR3 has 15 amino acids. Germline V gene sequence: CDR1 DFQATT, CDR2 SNEGSKA (reference sequence). The covered CDR3 bases are TGCAGTGCTGAGCAGACCGGGACAGTGACCTATGGC. This translates into CSAEQTGTVTYG. The entire CDR3 is CSAEQTGTVTYGYTF.

Concerning this clone itself: The sequence runs out 3 residues before the end of the CDR3; the remainder is reconstructed from the germline J gene. The V and J genes are TRBV11-3 and TRBJ2-5; 7 positions match TRBD1. Germline lookup yields CDR1 SGHNT and CDR2 YENEEA. This CDR3 has 14 amino acids. With V trimmed by 5 bases and J by 4 bases, 7 bases remained unmatched. The CDR3: CASSPSSGGETQYF. The sequenced CDR3 bases are TGTGCCAGCAGCCCCTCCTCAGGGGGAGAGACC.

With respect to this clone: The CDR3 goes on 3 residues after the read ends, and that part is filled in from the germline J gene. The V and J genes are TRBV10-3 and TRBJ1-3, with a weak D call TRBD1 (5 bases). V lost 3 bases to trimming and J lost 2 bases, with 11 bases between them. Germline V gene data show CDR1 as ENHRY and CDR2 as SYGVKD. The CDR3 runs 15 residues. The chain's CDR3 is CAISDREFTGNTIYF. The DNA read from the CDR3 is TGTGCCATCAGTGACAGGGAGTTTACTGGAAACACC.

About this clone: The germline gene is not matched at one end of the junction; a read error may be the cause. The read halts 3 residues ahead of the CDR3 end, with the missing end drawn from the germline J gene. The rearrangement uses TRBV7-8 and TRBJ2-3; TRBD2 matches at 7 bases. The CDR3 runs to 14 residues. CDR1 and CDR2 from the germline V gene are SGHVS and FQNEAQ. CDR3 residues: CASSPRTRAETQYF. CDR3 DNA, as far as it was read: TGTGCCAGCTCCCCCCGGACTAGAGCAGAGACG.

As concerns this clone: Coverage ceases 3 residues before the CDR3 finishes, and the germline J gene fills in the end. The rearrangement links TRBV10-3 to TRBJ2-7; D might be TRBD1 (5 bases). Germline assignment: CDR1 ENHRY and CDR2 SYGVKD. CDR3 length equals 14 residues. V was cut by 0 bases and J by 2 bases, with 8 bases left in between. CDR3 sequence reads: CAISESVGAYEQYF. CDR3 DNA, as far as it was read: TGTGCCATCAGTGAGTCAGTAGGGGCCTACGAG.

Remarks on this clone: The read ends 3 residues before the CDR3 terminus; that terminus is restored from the germline J gene. The rearrangement joins TRBV2 to TRBJ2-3, with a possible D match to TRBD1 (5 bases). V lost 8 bases and J lost 2, with 11 bases in between. The germline V gene has CDR1 SNHLY and CDR2 FYNNEI. There are 13 residues in the CDR3. CDR3 loop: CASGAAFTDTQYF. CDR3 DNA, as far as it was read: TGTGCCAGCGGGGCGGCATTCACAGATACG.

Its frequency marks this clone as medium-sized. The CDR3 end is not reached by the read, which stops 3 residues before it; the germline J gene fills it in. V and J are TRBV20-1 and TRBJ2-3; 11 positions agree with TRBD2. After removal of 6 bases from V and 4 bases from J, the junction contained 12 bases not matched to a gene. Looked up from germline, CDR1 is DFQATT and CDR2 is SNEGSKA (reference sequence). The CDR3 runs 16 residues. The sequenced part of the CDR3 DNA is TGCAGTGCCCTAACTACTAGCGGGAGAATCCCAGATACG. Protein: CSALTTSGRIPDT. The full CDR3 protein reads CSALTTSGRIPDTQYF.

On this clone: The observed sequence ends 3 residues before the CDR3 terminus, with the missing tail filled in from the germline J gene. The V gene is TRBV6-1, the J gene TRBJ1-5; D gene uncertain. Deletions cut 2 bases from V and 6 bases from J, with 14 bases between. Germline CDR1 MNHNS, CDR2 SASEGT. This CDR3 comprises 15 residues. CDR3 bases read: TGTGCCAGCAGTGAATTCGGGGATCAGTCTCAGCCC. Translated, it gives CASSEFGDQSQP. The whole CDR3 sequence is CASSEFGDQSQPQHF.

Details on this clone: The CDR3 end lies 3 residues beyond the end of the read and is filled in from the germline J gene. This rearrangement joins TRBV19 to TRBJ1-2, with D uncertain. This CDR3 has 17 residues. V lost 5 bases and J 3 bases, leaving 22 bases between the germline ends. Germline V gene sequence: CDR1 LNHDA, CDR2 SQIVND (reference sequence). The CDR3 bases that were read are TGTGCCAGTAGTGGCCGTGGGTCTTGGGCAGGAGACTATGGC. This codes for CASSGRGSWAGDYG. The whole CDR3 protein is CASSGRGSWAGDYGYTF.

With respect to this clone: The sequenced fragment ends 3 residues before the CDR3 boundary, so the rest is inferred from the germline J gene. The chain couples TRBV7-2 to TRBJ1-2, with unresolved D. Germline-derived CDR1 and CDR2 are SGHTA and FQGNSA. The CDR3 has 15 residues. The CDR3 DNA, read in part, is TGTGCCAGCAGCCAAGAGCATCGTACCTCCTACGAC. This translates into CASSQEHRTSYD. The whole CDR3 sequence is CASSQEHRTSYDYTF.

Regarding this clone: From the germline J gene comes the end of the CDR3, since the read stops 3 residues before it. The gene calls are TRBV5-1 and TRBJ2-2; D is possibly TRBD2 (6 bases). The CDR3 spans 15 residues. Trimming cost V 6 bases and J 6 bases, with 18 bases left between them. Germline CDR1 is SGHRS and CDR2 is YFSETQ. The CDR3 loop reads CASTIFTSLAGELFF. The CDR3 bases that were read are TGCGCCAGCACTATTTTTACTAGCCTGGCCGGGGAG.

Details on this clone: The read falls 3 residues short of the CDR3 end, and the missing part is taken from the germline J gene. The rearrangement uses TRBV7-9 and TRBJ2-4; D uncertain. CDR1 and CDR2 (germline): SEHNR, FQNEAQ (reference sequence). This CDR3 spans 13 amino acids. CDR3 DNA (partial): TGTGCCAGCAGCTTAGAAGGAAACTATGGT. Protein: CASSLEGNYG. The whole CDR3 protein reads CASSLEGNYGQYF.

Remarks on this clone: The CDR3 goes on 3 residues after the read ends, and that part is filled in from the germline J gene. The chain joins TRBV7-2 to TRBJ2-2, with 9 bases lining up with TRBD1. Germline assignment: CDR1 SGHTA and CDR2 FQGNSA. This CDR3 is 15 amino acids long. CDR3 bases read: TGTGCCAGCAGCCCGCCGGGGACAGGGTTGGAAAAG. It encodes CASSPPGTGLEK. The CDR3, in full, reads CASSPPGTGLEKLFF.

A note on this clone: The CDR3 is cut off 3 residues early in the read; its end comes from the germline J gene. The chain joins TRBV7-3 to TRBJ2-3, with 8 bases identical to TRBD2. V shed 2 bases and J 2 bases; nucleotides not matched to a gene: 3. Germline V lookup: CDR1 SGHTA, CDR2 FQGTGA. There are 15 residues in the CDR3. The covered CDR3 bases are TGTGCCAGCAGCTTAGGCGGGAGGATCACAGATACG. Translating it yields CASSLGGRITDT. In full, the CDR3 is CASSLGGRITDTQYF.

In the case of this clone: The read gets to within 3 residues of the CDR3 end, and the germline J gene fills in the rest. This sequence joins TRBV5-3 and TRBJ2-3; 9 nucleotides agree with TRBD1. TRBV5-3 is placed among ORFs of uncertain function. This CDR3 region has 15 residues. J lost 4 bases, V lost 4 bases, and 7 bases had no gene match. The CDR3: CARSPRQGVSDTQYF. Partial CDR3 DNA: TGTGCCAGAAGCCCCCGACAGGGGGTTTCAGATACG.

To note about this clone: The CDR3 goes on 3 residues after the read ends, and that part is filled in from the germline J gene. The chain recombines TRBV5-5 with TRBJ1-4; D gene ambiguous. This CDR3 comprises 12 residues. V was trimmed by 3 bases and J by 8 bases, leaving 8 bases between them. The germline CDR1 and CDR2 sequences are SGHKS and YYEKEE (reference sequence). CDR3 sequence reads: CASSSSLEKLFF. The CDR3 DNA, read in part, is TGTGCCAGCAGCTCCTCGTTGGAAAAA. Combining the CDR3 with reference TRBV5-5 and TRBJ1-4 gives the whole variable domain DAGVTQSPTHLIKTRGQQVTLRCSPISGHKSVSWYQQVLGQGPQFIFQYYEKEERGRGNFPDRFSARQFPNYSSELNVNALLLGDSALYLCASSSSLEKLFFGSGTQLSVL.

As to this clone: The observed sequence ends 3 residues before the CDR3 terminus, with the missing tail filled in from the germline J gene. This chain links TRBV7-8 with TRBJ2-7; 9 bases are a match to TRBD2. CDR1 is SGHVS and CDR2 is FQNEAQ in the germline V gene. This CDR3 has 15 residues. Trimming cost V 5 bases and J 4 bases; bases outside gene matches: 9. The sequenced CDR3 bases are TGTGCCAGCAGCCATCCCAGGCGGGAGGGTTACGAG. The encoded protein is CASSHPRREGYE. The whole CDR3 reads CASSHPRREGYEQYF.

Worth noting for this clone: The missing CDR3 end, 3 residues past where the read stops, is filled in from the germline J gene. J is TRBJ2-4 and V is TRBV6-2 or TRBV6-3, with 7 bases aligning to TRBD1. Germline V CDR1 and CDR2: MNHEY, SVGEGT. The CDR3 consists of 14 residues. The CDR3 DNA, read in part, is TGTGCCAGCAGCCCGACAGGGTTTGGGATTGGT. Encoded protein: CASSPTGFGIG. The whole CDR3 sequence is CASSPTGFGIGQYF.

Of note for this clone: The CDR3 extends 3 residues past the end of the read, so its final part is completed from the germline J gene. The chain is built from TRBV5-4 and TRBJ2-3; 11 nucleotides match TRBD1. CDR3 length: 16 residues. Germline values: CDR1 SGHNT, CDR2 YYREEE (reference sequence). The CDR3 protein is CASSLSGTGGIETQYF. CDR3 DNA (partial): TGTGCCAGCAGCTTGTCTGGGACAGGGGGAATAGAGACG.

Note on this clone: The CDR3 end falls 3 residues outside the read, so it is completed with the germline J gene. The chain joins TRBV24-1 to TRBJ1-2; a possible D gene is TRBD1 (5 bases). The CDR3 has 16 residues. Germline loops: CDR1 KGHDR, CDR2 SFDVKD. CDR3 amino acids: CATSDFGTSGGDTYTF. CDR3 bases read: TGTGCCACCAGTGATTTTGGGACTAGCGGGGGGGATACG.

To note about this clone: The read terminates 3 residues ahead of where the CDR3 ends, so the germline J gene completes it. The gene calls are TRBV10-3 and TRBJ2-7; the match to TRBD1 covers 7 bases. This CDR3 is 16 amino acids long. Germline V gene data show CDR1 as ENHRY and CDR2 as SYGVKD. V lost 3 bases to trimming and J lost 2 bases; unmatched junction nucleotides: 10. CDR3 DNA, as far as it was read: TGTGCCATCAGTGATCTAGGACAGGACCCAGCCTACGAG. Its protein is CAISDLGQDPAYE. The entire CDR3 is CAISDLGQDPAYEQYF.

Details on this clone: The read halts 3 residues ahead of the CDR3 end, with the missing end drawn from the germline J gene. The rearrangement joins TRBV19 to TRBJ2-7; 13 bases are a match to TRBD2. From germline, CDR1 is LNHDA and CDR2 SQIVND (reference sequence). V lost 7 bases, J lost 6 bases, and 12 bases stayed unmatched. The CDR3 has 16 residues. The sequenced part of the CDR3 DNA is TGTGCCAGTAAAGCGACCGGGACTAGCGGGGCCGGCGAG. It specifies CASKATGTSGAGE. In full, the CDR3 is CASKATGTSGAGEQYF. Based on the CDR3 plus reference TRBV19 and TRBJ2-7, the full variable domain is DGGITQSPKYLFRKEGQNVTLSCEQNLNHDAMYWYRQDPGQGLRLIYYSQIVNDFQKGDIAEGYSVSREKKESFPLTVTSAQKNPTAFYLCASKATGTSGAGEQYFGPGTRLTVT.

About this clone: The DNA ends 3 residues before the CDR3 does, and the rest of the CDR3 is filled in from the germline J gene. The rearrangement uses TRBV19 and TRBJ2-4; a weak D match, TRBD1 (6 bases). The CDR3 has 14 residues. Germline-derived CDR1 and CDR2 are LNHDA and SQIVND (reference sequence). The sequenced part of the CDR3 DNA is TGTGCCAGTAGTCACGACAGGATTAACTATGGT. Translation gives CASSHDRINYG. The CDR3 in its entirety is CASSHDRINYGQYF.

Note on this clone: Sequencing ends 3 residues short of the CDR3 end; the germline J gene provides the rest. The chain has TRBV7-9 and TRBJ1-1, with D possibly TRBD1 on 5 matching bases. Deletions cut 5 bases from V and 7 bases from J, with 11 bases between. The CDR3 is 12 amino acids. Germline V gene lookup returns CDR1 SEHNR and CDR2 FQNEAQ (reference sequence). The CDR3 protein is CASSATAIEAFF. The CDR3 bases that were read are TGTGCCAGCAGCGCGACAGCGATTGAA.

Of note for this clone: The read ends 3 residues before the CDR3 terminus; that terminus is restored from the germline J gene. The rearrangement uses TRBV19 and TRBJ1-1, with TRBD1 as a possible D gene (6 bases). Germline-derived CDR1 and CDR2 are LNHDA and SQIVND (reference sequence). The ends were cut back, 5 bases at V and 0 bases at J, with 22 bases in the middle. CDR3 length: 18 residues. The sequenced CDR3 bases are TGTGCCAGTAGTTCTCAAGGACAGCCCAGAATCATGAACACTGAA. Translation gives CASSSQGQPRIMNTE. The whole CDR3 sequence reads CASSSQGQPRIMNTEAFF.